Below are 25 T cell receptor beta chains sequenced from a single sample in a study of siplizumab effects on memory and regulatory T cells. This table comes from immunoSEQ multiplex PCR, and its TCRdb copy is limited to in-frame clones, with some not included. The table has over 10,000 clones, 40% seen once; the top ten hold around 10%. Their target antigens are unknown. Kept together in coculture, the mixed lymphocyte reaction cells spent 6 days at 37°C. Sequencing was done on a sample of CFSE-low (dividing) CD8+ T cells sorted from an allogeneic mixed lymphocyte reaction. The receptor set was obtained from a human donor in good health; the cells came from an allogeneic mixed lymphocyte reaction.

The rearrangement links TRBV30 to TRBJ2-1; the D is unclear. Germline V CDR1 and CDR2: GTSNPN, SVGIG (reference sequence). V lost 5 bases, J lost 7 bases, and 12 bases lay in between. The CDR3 is 12 amino acids. CDR3 in DNA: TGTGCCTGGGACCCAAACACGAATGAGCAGTTCTTC. Translated: CAWDPNTNEQFF.

This clone is judged medium-sized. This chain links TRBV6-5 with TRBJ2-1, with TRBD2 identical over 7 bases. CDR3 length: 13 residues. Losses at the gene ends were 5 bases for V and 6 bases for J; bases not matched to a gene: 4. Germline CDR1 reads MNHEY; CDR2 reads SVGAGI. Here the CDR3 DNA reads TGTGCCAGCAGTATCTCGGGGGGCAATGAGCAGTTCTTC. Its protein is CASSISGGNEQFF.

This clone was observed a few times. The chain employs TRBV5-1 and TRBJ1-1; D might be TRBD1 (5 bases). There are 13 residues in the CDR3. V was pared by 3 bases and J by 3 bases, with 9 bases between. Per germline, CDR1 SGHRS and CDR2 YFSETQ. CDR3 DNA sequence: TGCGCCAGCAGCTGGGGGGGTTACACTGAAGCTTTCTTT. Translating gives CASSWGGYTEAFF.

This chain connects TRBV6-6 to TRBJ1-5, with D possibly matching TRBD1 (5 bases). With 6 bases removed from V and 6 bases from J, the gap between germline ends came to 9 bases. Germline-derived CDR1 and CDR2 are MNHNY and SVGAGI (reference sequence). This CDR3 spans 12 amino acids. This CDR3 reads CASSPGTQPQHF. CDR3 DNA sequence: TGTGCCAGCAGCCCAGGGACTCAGCCCCAGCATTTT.

This clone was recorded a few times. J is TRBJ1-4 and V is TRBV7-9, with D perhaps TRBD1 (5 bases). Deletions cut 5 bases from V and 8 bases from J, with 12 bases between. The CDR3 is 13 amino acids. Per germline, CDR1 SEHNR and CDR2 FQNEAQ (reference sequence). This chain's CDR3 is CASSEGNKEKLFF. Here the CDR3 DNA reads TGTGCCAGCAGCGAGGGGAATAAAGAAAAACTGTTTTTT.

The CDR3 nucleotides are TGTGCCAGCAGCCCTACTGGGGCAGCAGATACGCAGTATTTT. This codes for CASSPTGAADTQYF. The chain couples TRBV9 to TRBJ2-3; tentatively, D is TRBD1 (5 bases). Germline V lookup: CDR1 SGDLS, CDR2 YYNGEE. The CDR3 contains 14 residues. V dropped 4 bases and J dropped 4 bases, with 13 bases sitting between them.

The chain combines TRBV7-9 with TRBJ2-7; no reliable D call. This CDR3 has 15 amino acids. Per the germline V gene, CDR1 is SEHNR and CDR2 is FQNEAQ (reference sequence). The ends were cut back, 1 base at V and 3 bases at J, with 13 bases in the middle. CDR3 nucleotide sequence: TGTGCCAGCAGCTTAGAGGCAGTGGACCGCTACGAGCAGTACTTC. Its protein product is CASSLEAVDRYEQYF.

This clone qualifies as medium-sized. The chain employs TRBV6-6 and TRBJ2-7; D is undetermined. This CDR3 has 14 residues. Germline loops: CDR1 MNHNY, CDR2 SVGAGI (reference sequence). V lost 0 bases and J lost 0, with 6 bases in between. The CDR3 DNA reads as TGTGCCAGCAGTTACTCAGGGCCCTCCTACGAGCAGTACTTC. Translation gives CASSYSGPSYEQYF.

The V and J genes are TRBV19 and TRBJ1-1; no reliable D call. In germline, CDR1 is LNHDA, CDR2 SQIVND (reference sequence). This CDR3 region has 12 residues. Trimming left V 3 bases short and J 2 bases short, with 4 bases between. This chain's CDR3 is CASSIGNTEAFF. The CDR3 nucleotides are TGTGCCAGTAGTATCGGCAACACTGAAGCTTTCTTT.

This chain uses TRBV11-3 with TRBJ2-5; D perhaps matches TRBD1 (6 bases). The assigned J gene may be wrong: the sequence end matches TRBJ2-7 better. CDR1 and CDR2 (germline): SGHNT, YENEEA. CDR3 length: 14 residues. CDR3 in DNA: TGTGCCAGCAGCTTACTGTACAGGGACCACGAGCAGTACTTC. This translates into CASSLLYRDHEQYF.

The chain has TRBV5-4 and TRBJ2-7, with 14 bases lining up with TRBD2. This CDR3 is built from 17 residues. Per the germline V gene, CDR1 is SGHNT and CDR2 is YYREEE (reference sequence). Losses at the gene ends were 4 bases for V and 0 bases for J; bases not matched to a gene: 6. Written as DNA, the CDR3 is TGTGCCAGCAGCCAAGAGGGACTAGCGGGAGTCTCCTACGAGCAGTACTTC. Protein product: CASSQEGLAGVSYEQYF.

The genes are TRBV27 and TRBJ2-7, with 10 bases identical to TRBD1. J lost 3 bases, V lost 6 bases, and 5 bases had no gene match. The CDR3 is 14 residues long. Germline V gene lookup returns CDR1 MNHEY and CDR2 SMNVEV (reference sequence). The CDR3 spells CASRWTGGHYEQYF. The CDR3 DNA reads as TGTGCCAGCAGGTGGACAGGGGGGCACTACGAGCAGTACTTC.

The rearrangement uses TRBV4-1 and TRBJ2-7; the D is unclear. Germline CDR1 reads MGHRA; CDR2 reads YSYEKL. V lost 3 bases and J 2 bases, leaving 17 bases between the germline ends. The CDR3 sequence is 16 residues long. CDR3 sequence (DNA): TGCGCCAGCAGCCACTCTCTAGGTCCTCTAGCCTACGAGCAGTACTTC. Protein: CASSHSLGPLAYEQYF.

This sequence joins TRBV11-1 and TRBJ2-7; 8 bases align to TRBD1. Unmatched junction bases numbered 6, after V lost 2 bases and J lost 3 bases. The CDR3 extends over 15 amino acids. Germline V gives CDR1 SGHAT, CDR2 FQDESV (reference sequence). CDR3 bases: TGTGCCAGCAGCTTACTGGACAGGGCGGACTACGAGCAGTACTTC. This gives the protein CASSLLDRADYEQYF.

V and J are TRBV29-1 and TRBJ1-2, with D unresolved. From germline, CDR1 is SQVTM and CDR2 ANQGSEA. The CDR3 totals 13 residues. V lost 3 bases, J lost 4 bases, and 12 bases lay in between. As DNA, the CDR3 is TGCAGCGTTGACGAAATGACCCCCTATGGCTACACCTTC. Translating gives CSVDEMTPYGYTF.

Concerning this clone: This likely came from a read error, as a far larger clone is one base away. This chain uses TRBV7-3 with TRBJ1-6; D is ambiguous. V dropped 4 bases and J dropped 6 bases, with 10 bases sitting between them. The germline V gene encodes CDR1 SGHTA and CDR2 FQGTGA. The CDR3 covers 14 residues. The CDR3 region has the DNA TGTGCCAGCAGCTCCGCGGGTGGTAATTCACCCCTCCACTTT. The encoded protein is CASSSAGGNSPLHF.

J is TRBJ2-1 and V is TRBV7-2; 7 bases line up with TRBD2. Per germline, CDR1 SGHTA and CDR2 FQGNSA. The CDR3 contains 16 residues. J lost 3 bases, V lost 0 bases, and 5 bases had no gene match. The chain's CDR3 is CASSLAGGTLYNEQFF. The CDR3 DNA follows: TGTGCCAGCAGCTTAGCCGGGGGGACCCTCTACAATGAGCAGTTCTTC.

The V call is TRBV6-5, the J call TRBJ1-2, with D maybe TRBD1 (5 bases). The CDR3 totals 15 residues. CDR1 MNHEY and CDR2 SVGAGI come from the germline V gene. The V gene lost 1 base and the J gene lost 5 bases, with 14 bases spanning the gap. The CDR3 sequence is CASSYLPDSIYGYTF. For the CDR3, the DNA is TGTGCCAGCAGTTACTTACCCGACAGCATATATGGCTACACCTTC.

This clone was counted a few times. The V gene is TRBV27, the J gene TRBJ2-7; TRBD1 agrees at 9 bases. With 2 bases clipped from V and 5 bases from J, the junction kept 7 bases outside the gene matches. The CDR3 contains 15 residues. The germline V gene encodes CDR1 MNHEY and CDR2 SMNVEV (reference sequence). The CDR3 bases are TGTGCCAGCAGTTTAATCGGGACAGGGATAAACGAGCAGTACTTC. Its translation is CASSLIGTGINEQYF.

The chain links TRBV5-4 to TRBJ1-1; no reliable D call. V was pared by 2 bases and J by 4 bases, with 3 bases between. The CDR3 spans 11 residues. CDR1 SGHNT and CDR2 YYREEE come from the germline V gene (reference sequence). The chain's CDR3 is CASSFGTEAFF. The CDR3 region has the DNA TGTGCCAGCAGCTTCGGCACTGAAGCTTTCTTT.

This clone has just a few counts. The chain combines TRBV4-2 with TRBJ2-1, with 8 bases fitting TRBD2. V shed 5 bases, J shed 6 bases, and the junction held 3 bases outside the gene matches. Germline-derived CDR1 and CDR2 are LGHNA and YNFKEQ. This CDR3 spans 13 amino acids. CDR3 loop: CASSFGTSNEQFF. CDR3 DNA: TGTGCCAGCAGCTTCGGGACTAGCAATGAGCAGTTCTTC.

The genes are TRBV4-1 and TRBJ2-7; perhaps TRBD2 as D (6 bases). The CDR3 spans 15 residues. The V end was cut by 2 bases, the J end by 0 bases, with 11 bases between. CDR1 is MGHRA and CDR2 is YSYEKL in the germline V gene. CDR3 region: CASSQLAQNSYEQYF. CDR3 DNA: TGCGCCAGCAGCCAACTAGCGCAGAACTCCTACGAGCAGTACTTC.

The chain recombines TRBV11-2 with TRBJ2-5; 7 bases are shared with TRBD1. The J call may be wrong; the DNA end is better matched by TRBJ2-7. This CDR3 contains 13 residues. Germline values: CDR1 SGHAT, CDR2 FQNNGV. Here the CDR3 reads CASSLGQSYEQYF. Here the CDR3 DNA reads TGTGCCAGCAGCCTGGGACAGTCCTACGAGCAGTACTTC.

This clone was counted only a few times. At one end, the junction sequence differs from germline, possibly due to a read error. The chain links TRBV9 to TRBJ2-5; no clear D gene. Germline V gene sequence: CDR1 SGDLS, CDR2 YYNGEE. CDR3 size: 15 residues. The CDR3 sequence: CASSVGGRYQEPQYF. The CDR3 DNA is TGTGCCAGCAGCGTAGGTGGCCGCTACCAAGAGCCCCAGTACTTC. Complete variable domain (other parts from reference TRBV9 and TRBJ2-5): DSGVTQTPKHLITATGQRVTLRCSPRSGDLSVYWYQQSLDQGLQFLIQYYNGEERAKGNILERFSAQQFPDLHSELNLSSLELGDSALYFCASSVGGRYQEPQYFGPGTRLLVL.

This clone was seen a few times. The V call is TRBV7-9, the J call TRBJ2-3; D is possibly TRBD2 (5 bases). The CDR3 runs to 13 residues. V was trimmed by 5 bases and J by 11 bases, leaving 17 bases between them. Germline lookup yields CDR1 SEHNR and CDR2 FQNEAQ (reference sequence). The CDR3 region has the DNA TGTGCCAGCAGCGCTCCCCTAGCTCCTCAGCAGTATTTT. Translation: CASSAPLAPQQYF.